These 6 T cell receptor beta chains came from one sample sequenced in a study of Ad26.COV2.S vaccination and SARS-CoV-2 variants. Treatment reported: some 20 received Ad26.COV2.S at low or high dose, single or two shots; about 5 received placebo; per-sample allocation not given. The study sampled participants on day 63 after the first vaccine or placebo injection. TCRdb's copy holds only in-frame clones and misses some; the assay was immunoSEQ multiplex PCR. The table has about 350,000 clones, roughly 81% seen once. The sample here was peripheral blood, taken in a trial of Ad26.COV2.S vaccine versus placebo. The receptors derive from a person aged 18-60 years who received the Ad26.COV2.S COVID-19 vaccine or a placebo.

The chain uses TRBV19 and TRBJ2-7; no clear D gene. V lost 2 bases and J 4 bases, leaving 6 bases between the germline ends. Germline CDR1 LNHDA, CDR2 SQIVND (reference sequence). This CDR3 has 12 amino acids. The CDR3 DNA reads as TGTGCCAGTAGTATATCCGGGTACGAGCAGTACTTC. It encodes CASSISGYEQYF.

This chain joins TRBV10-2 and TRBJ2-1, with TRBD2 identical over 13 bases. The J segment lost 2 bases and the V segment lost 10 bases, leaving 17 bases of the junction unmatched. The CDR3 sequence is 19 residues long. Germline CDR1 WSHSY, CDR2 SAAADI. The CDR3 loop reads CANLDSGTSGVYPYNEQFF. The CDR3 nucleotides are TGCGCCAATCTAGATTCCGGGACTAGCGGGGTATACCCCTACAATGAGCAGTTCTTC.

This clone was detected only a few times. The sample carries other DNA sequences with the same CDR3. V usage is TRBV5-1 and J usage is TRBJ2-5, with 7 bases identical to TRBD2. CDR1 and CDR2 from the germline V gene are SGHRS and YFSETQ. The ends lost 0 bases at V and 5 bases at J; junction bases unmatched: 7. This CDR3 contains 15 residues. In DNA, the CDR3 is TGCGCCAGCAGCTTGGGTCGGGGGGAGTGGGAGACCCAGTACTTC. Amino acids: CASSLGRGEWETQYF.

The count of this clone is one. V usage is TRBV3-1 (or the pseudogene TRBV3-2) and J usage is TRBJ2-3; 8 bases are shared with TRBD2. The J segment lost 4 bases and the V segment lost 0 bases, leaving 9 bases of the junction unmatched. This CDR3 spans 17 amino acids. Germline V gene lookup returns CDR1 LGHDT and CDR2 YNNKEL (reference sequence). Here the CDR3 DNA reads TGTGCCAGCAGCCAAGATCTCGGGGGGGCTCGCGCAGATACGCAGTATTTT. As protein: CASSQDLGGARADTQYF.

The genes are TRBV2 and TRBJ2-1, with 9 bases that match TRBD2. CDR1 is SNHLY, CDR2 FYNNEI, per germline. The CDR3 runs to 17 residues. Trimming cost V 4 bases and J 4 bases; bases outside gene matches: 11. CDR3 in amino acids: CASSGEGSGGYYNEQFF. CDR3 bases: TGTGCCAGCAGTGGGGAGGGTAGCGGGGGTTATTACAATGAGCAGTTCTTC.

The chain recombines TRBV30 with TRBJ1-5, with 8 bases aligning to TRBD1. The CDR3 has 14 residues. Germline CDR1 and CDR2: GTSNPN and SVGIG (reference sequence). V was clipped by 0 bases and J by 2 bases; unmatched bases: 0. This CDR3 is CAWSVQGGNQPQHF. DNA of the CDR3: TGTGCCTGGAGTGTACAGGGGGGCAATCAGCCCCAGCATTTT.